This entry lists 30 T cell receptor beta chains sequenced from one sample in a study of read filtering for tumor transcriptome and immune sequencing. This library used roughly 400 ng RNA and molecular barcoded adaptors spanning alpha/delta and beta/gamma chains. TCRdb processed the reads anew with MiXCR; each CDR3 protein has one entry. The sample has approximately 45,000 distinct CDR3 sequences; 15% to 20% are singletons. The source material was a population of CD138-negative cells sorted from bone marrow. These receptors all come from a donor at least 40 years old with multiple myeloma.

This clonotype turned up a few times. This chain links TRBV19 with TRBJ2-6; D uncertain. V was pared by 5 bases and J by 4 bases, with 15 bases between. CDR1 and CDR2 from the germline V gene are LNHDA and SQIVND (reference sequence). The CDR3 runs 16 residues. For the CDR3, the DNA is TGTGCCAGTAGTCCCGACGGGTCTGCCGGGGCCAACGTCCTGACTTTC. It codes for CASSPDGSAGANVLTF.

Details on this clonotype: A much larger clone lies a single base off, so this may be a read error. The V call is TRBV28, the J call TRBJ2-4; D is uncertain. Between the trimmed V and J ends, which lost 10 bases and 5 bases, there was a span of 6 bases. The germline V gene encodes CDR1 MDHEN and CDR2 SYDVKM. The CDR3 totals 10 residues. The CDR3: CATLQNIQYF. The CDR3 DNA is TGTGCCACCCTCCAAAACATTCAGTACTTC.

This clonotype was picked up many times. The V gene is TRBV20-1, the J gene TRBJ2-1, with TRBD1 matching 7 bases. The trim removed 6 bases at V and 4 bases at J, leaving 12 bases unmatched. Germline CDR1 reads DFQATT; CDR2 reads SNEGSKA (reference sequence). The CDR3 sequence is 15 residues long. As DNA, the CDR3 is TGCAGTGCCCGACCCCCCGGGACAGCATACAATGAGCAGTTCTTC. The encoded protein is CSARPPGTAYNEQFF.

This clonotype has ten or more counts. The chain recombines TRBV20-1 with TRBJ1-5; 7 bases line up with TRBD1. This CDR3 is 16 amino acids long. CDR1 DFQATT and CDR2 SNEGSKA come from the germline V gene (reference sequence). V lost 3 bases, J lost 5 bases, and 13 bases stayed unmatched. CDR3 nucleotides: TGCAGTGCTAGGGAAGGGGGAGGGGGCTACGATCAGCCCCAGCATTTT. Amino acid sequence: CSAREGGGGYDQPQHF.

This clonotype was recorded many times. This chain uses TRBV6-2 or TRBV6-3 with TRBJ2-1; 9 nucleotides match TRBD2. V dropped 5 bases and J dropped 5; count of bases not matched to a gene: 4. CDR1 is MNHEY and CDR2 is SVGEGT in the germline V gene. The CDR3 sequence is 14 residues long. The CDR3 reads CASSTQRGDNEQFF. CDR3 DNA sequence: TGTGCCAGCAGTACTCAGCGGGGGGACAATGAGCAGTTCTTC.

Points on this clonotype: It may be a read error: a sequence one base away is much more abundant. As DNA, the CDR3 is TGTGCCAGCAGTATCTTGAACACCGGGGAGCTGTTTTTT. Protein: CASSILNTGELFF. The V gene is TRBV27, the J gene TRBJ2-2, with D unclear. The CDR3 spans 13 residues. V lost 5 bases, J lost 1 base, and 5 bases lay in between. Germline CDR1 and CDR2: MNHEY and SMNVEV (reference sequence).

V and J are TRBV24-1 and TRBJ2-1; a weak D match, TRBD2 (6 bases). The length of the CDR3 is 14 residues. Germline values: CDR1 KGHDR, CDR2 SFDVKD. The V and J ends lost 4 bases and 5 bases respectively, with 11 bases between them. The CDR3 is CATSEPGLNNEQFF. The CDR3 DNA reads as TGTGCCACCAGTGAGCCGGGACTTAACAATGAGCAGTTCTTC.

This clonotype has at least ten counts. The rearrangement joins TRBV19 to TRBJ2-7, with 8 bases lining up with TRBD2. Germline loops: CDR1 LNHDA, CDR2 SQIVND (reference sequence). The V segment lost 3 bases and the J segment 2 bases; nucleotides outside the gene matches: 6. The CDR3 spans 15 residues. CDR3 in amino acids: CASSIAGTRAYEQYF. The DNA of the CDR3 is TGTGCCAGTAGTATCGCCGGGACTAGGGCCTACGAGCAGTACTTC.

To note about this clonotype: With a much larger clone just one base away, this may be a read error. It is likely a read error, because the conserved phenylalanine at the end of the CDR3 is missing. The chain recombines TRBV9 with TRBJ2-6, with D uncertain. Germline CDR1 reads SGDLS; CDR2 reads YYNGEE. This CDR3 comprises 16 residues. The CDR3 nucleotides read TGTGCCGGCAGCGTAGCTATGAGCTCTGGGGCCAACGTCCTGACTCTC. It codes for CAGSVAMSSGANVLTL.

The CDR3 region is CASSYMGTQGESNTEAFF. In nucleotides, the CDR3 is TGTGCCAGCAGTTATATGGGGACACAGGGAGAGTCGAACACTGAAGCTTTCTTT. The rearrangement joins TRBV6-6 to TRBJ1-1; tentative D call: TRBD1 (6 bases). Germline V gene data show CDR1 as MNHNY and CDR2 as SVGAGI (reference sequence). Between the trimmed V and J ends, which lost 3 bases and 1 base, there was a span of 21 bases. The CDR3 totals 18 residues.

As regards this clonotype: A much larger clone differs from this one at a single base, so this may be a read error. The V call is TRBV11-2, the J call TRBJ2-7; D ambiguous. In germline, CDR1 is SGHAT, CDR2 FQNNGV. There are 15 residues in the CDR3. Trimming removed 4 bases at V and 3 bases at J, with 16 bases between. The CDR3 nucleotides read TGTGCCAGCAGCTCGATTGCCGACCCCAACTACGAGCAGTACTTC. This translates into CASSSIADPNYEQYF.

This clonotype is medium-sized. The chain uses TRBV27 and TRBJ2-1; no reliable D call. The germline V and J ends were trimmed by 5 bases and 6 bases, with 11 bases remaining between them. The V gene's germline CDR1 is MNHEY and CDR2 SMNVEV (reference sequence). The CDR3 runs to 13 residues. The CDR3 region has the DNA TGTGCCAGCAGTACTCACCCGATCAATGAGCAGTTCTTC. Amino acid sequence: CASSTHPINEQFF.

This clonotype was counted a few times. The rearrangement joins TRBV2 to TRBJ1-5, with D uncertain. The CDR3 is 13 residues long. V lost 5 bases and J lost 4, with 9 bases in between. In germline, CDR1 is SNHLY, CDR2 FYNNEI. In DNA form, the CDR3 reads TGTGCCAGCAGTCAGAAGATGAATCAGCCCCAGCATTTT. It is translated as CASSQKMNQPQHF. Full variable domain (remainder filled in from reference TRBV2 and TRBJ1-5): EPEVTQTPSHQVTQMGQEVILRCVPISNHLYFYWYRQILGQKVEFLVSFYNNEISEKSEIFDDQFSVERPDGSNFTLKIRSTKLEDSAMYFCASSQKMNQPQHFGDGTRLSIL.

The table lists this clonotype with many counts. V and J are TRBV29-1 and TRBJ2-1; D is possibly TRBD2 (7 bases). The germline CDR1 and CDR2 sequences are SQVTM and ANQGSEA. This CDR3 spans 15 amino acids. Trimming shortened V by 7 bases and J by 6 bases, and 22 bases separated the two germline ends. The CDR3 DNA follows: TGCAGCGCGGGGGGAGGAGGGGGGTTCGGCAATGAGCAGTTCTTC. This gives the protein CSAGGGGGFGNEQFF.

This clonotype was seen repeatedly, ten times or more. The chain links TRBV6-5 to TRBJ2-2; D may be TRBD1 (6 bases). Germline V lookup: CDR1 MNHEY, CDR2 SVGAGI. CDR3 length equals 13 residues. The V gene lost 5 bases and the J gene lost 3 bases, with 7 bases spanning the gap. The CDR3 here is CASSGGDTGELFF. The CDR3 DNA reads TGTGCCAGCAGTGGGGGCGACACCGGGGAGCTGTTTTTT.

This clonotype has just a few counts. This chain uses TRBV19 with TRBJ1-5, with no clear D. The CDR3 consists of 16 residues. Looked up from germline, CDR1 is LNHDA and CDR2 is SQIVND (reference sequence). Trimming removed 7 bases from V and 7 bases from J, with 23 bases in between. The chain's CDR3 is CASTHGQRTPKQPQHF. The CDR3 region has the DNA TGTGCCAGTACCCACGGCCAGCGGACCCCTAAGCAGCCCCAGCATTTT.

This chain joins TRBV12-3 or TRBV12-4 and TRBJ1-4; a possible D gene is TRBD1 (5 bases). V gave up 3 bases and J gave up 5 bases, with 7 bases separating them. This CDR3 comprises 13 residues. The CDR3 DNA reads TGTGCCAGCAGTTTCTCAGGGAATGAAAAACTGTTTTTT. Amino acid sequence: CASSFSGNEKLFF.

This chain joins TRBV28 and TRBJ2-1, with 12 bases lining up with TRBD2. With V trimmed by 7 bases and J by 7 bases, 8 bases remained unmatched. Germline V gives CDR1 MDHEN, CDR2 SYDVKM. The CDR3 contains 15 residues. The CDR3 coding sequence is TGTGCCAGCACTAGCGGGAGGGCCTCACGAAATGAGCAGTTCTTC. Amino acid sequence: CASTSGRASRNEQFF.

This clonotype was counted many times. The V gene is TRBV5-1, the J gene TRBJ1-1, with D uncertain. From germline, CDR1 is SGHRS and CDR2 YFSETQ. Trimming removed 4 bases at V and 1 base at J, with 8 bases between. This CDR3 comprises 13 residues. The CDR3 loop is CASSQDTNTEAFF. The CDR3 coding sequence is TGCGCCAGCAGCCAAGACACGAACACTGAAGCTTTCTTT.

Concerning this clonotype itself: A read error is possible here, since a much larger clone lies one base away. V and J are TRBV20-1 and TRBJ1-5; no clear D gene. Looked up from germline, CDR1 is DFQATT and CDR2 is SNEGSKA (reference sequence). The CDR3 covers 13 residues. CDR3 loop: CSARRGPNQPQDF. The CDR3 DNA sequence: TGCAGTGCTAGGCGGGGTCCTAATCAGCCCCAGGATTTT.

This clonotype occurred many times. The rearrangement joins TRBV7-2 to TRBJ2-1; D uncertain. This CDR3 region has 16 residues. V lost 5 bases, J lost 5 bases, and 19 bases lay in between. Looked up from germline, CDR1 is SGHTA and CDR2 is FQGNSA. CDR3 sequence: CASSGRPTVGHNEQFF. The CDR3 coding sequence is TGTGCCAGCAGCGGACGCCCGACTGTAGGCCACAATGAGCAGTTCTTC.

This clonotype was observed at least ten times. The chain combines TRBV7-6 with TRBJ1-1; weak D call: TRBD1 (6 bases). The CDR3 is 15 amino acids. The germline V and J ends were trimmed by 1 base and 8 bases, with 17 bases remaining between them. The germline CDR1 and CDR2 sequences are SGHVS and FNYEAQ. The chain's CDR3 is CASSLEGGPGYEAFF. In DNA, the CDR3 is TGTGCCAGCAGCTTAGAGGGGGGCCCCGGCTACGAAGCTTTCTTT. Full variable domain (rest looked up from reference TRBV7-6 and TRBJ1-1): GAGVSQSPRYKVTKRGQDVALRCDPISGHVSLYWYRQALGQGPEFLTYFNYEAQQDKSGLPNDRFSAERPEGSISTLTIQRTEQRDSAMYRCASSLEGGPGYEAFFGQGTRLTVV.

This clonotype was counted many times. The rearrangement links TRBV29-1 to TRBJ2-1; D is uncertain. Trimming stripped 2 bases from V and 3 bases from J, with 11 bases between. This CDR3 comprises 14 residues. Germline V gives CDR1 SQVTM, CDR2 ANQGSEA. The CDR3 DNA reads as TGCAGCGTTGAATTGGGAAGCCACTACAATGAGCAGTTCTTC. Amino acids: CSVELGSHYNEQFF.

This clonotype is termed medium-sized (0.01 to 0.1%). The chain recombines TRBV24-1 with TRBJ2-1, with 8 bases aligning to TRBD2. The CDR3 spans 17 residues. Germline-derived CDR1 and CDR2 are KGHDR and SFDVKD. V lost 3 bases, J lost 9 bases, and 15 bases stayed unmatched. This CDR3 is CATSDESGTRYSAEQFF. The DNA of the CDR3 is TGTGCCACCAGTGATGAATCCGGGACTAGATACAGCGCTGAGCAGTTCTTC.

This clonotype was counted many times. The J gene is TRBJ2-1, the V gene TRBV11-2, with 7 nucleotides matching TRBD2. Germline V gene lookup returns CDR1 SGHAT and CDR2 FQNNGV. The CDR3 spans 15 residues. Unmatched junction bases numbered 7, after V lost 4 bases and J lost 4 bases. The CDR3 protein is CASSSSSGEYNEQFF. CDR3 DNA sequence: TGTGCCAGCAGCTCTTCTAGCGGAGAATACAATGAGCAGTTCTTC. Full variable domain (remainder filled in from reference TRBV11-2 and TRBJ2-1): EAGVAQSPRYKIIEKRQSVAFWCNPISGHATLYWYQQILGQGPKLLIQFQNNGVVDDSQLPKDRFSAERLKGVDSTLKIQPAKLEDSAVYLCASSSSSGEYNEQFFGPGTRLTVL.

This clonotype was seen repeatedly, ten times or more. This sequence joins TRBV28 and TRBJ2-6; the D is unclear. Per germline, CDR1 MDHEN and CDR2 SYDVKM. The CDR3 loop spans 15 amino acids. V was shortened by 3 bases and J by 0 bases, with 6 bases between the two germline ends. Written as DNA, the CDR3 is TGTGCCAGCAGTTTCTCAGTCTCTGGGGCCAACGTCCTGACTTTC. It yields the protein CASSFSVSGANVLTF.

In its sample, this clonotype was seen a few times. Possible read error: a much larger clone is one base away. DNA for the CDR3: TGCAGCGCTGGGGGGACTAGAGGCTACGAGCAGTACTTC. Protein: CSAGGTRGYEQYF. The V call is TRBV29-1, the J call TRBJ2-7; 8 bases are a match to TRBD2. The CDR3 sequence is 13 residues long. Germline loops: CDR1 SQVTM, CDR2 ANQGSEA. After removal of 7 bases from V and 3 bases from J, the junction contained 8 bases not matched to a gene.

The CDR3 region is CSARTKQASDTQYF. The CDR3 bases are TGCAGTGCTCGTACGAAACAGGCCTCAGATACGCAGTATTTT. The chain employs TRBV20-1 and TRBJ2-3, with a possible D match to TRBD1 (5 bases). This CDR3 has 14 amino acids. V lost 5 bases and J 4 bases, leaving 16 bases between the germline ends. The germline gives CDR1 DFQATT, CDR2 SNEGSKA (reference sequence).

This clonotype occurred many times. The gene calls are TRBV29-1 and TRBJ1-1; TRBD1 agrees at 9 bases. Germline V lookup: CDR1 SQVTM, CDR2 ANQGSEA. J was trimmed by 7 bases and V by 7 bases; bases with no gene match: 7. The CDR3 loop spans 12 amino acids. This chain's CDR3 is CSAGQGRYEAFF. CDR3 DNA: TGCAGCGCTGGACAGGGGCGCTATGAAGCTTTCTTT.

This clonotype showed up many times. The chain employs TRBV5-6 and TRBJ2-6, with 8 bases lining up with TRBD1. The CDR3 spans 15 residues. The germline V gene encodes CDR1 SGHDT and CDR2 YYEEEE. V lost 4 bases to trimming and J lost 2 bases; unmatched junction nucleotides: 2. The CDR3 coding sequence is TGTGCCAGCAGCCTACAGGGGGCTGGGGCCAACGTCCTGACTTTC. It is translated as CASSLQGAGANVLTF.